A selection of T cell receptor beta chains follows, all from one sample in a study of spatial heterogeneity in lung cancer. TCRdb reprocessed the 5' RACE reads with MiXCR, giving one entry per CDR3 protein. The table records about 28,000 distinct CDR3 sequences, 7.1% of them present only once. Sequenced here: lung tumor tissue, sampled at surgery. These receptors were taken from a male donor with early-stage non-small cell lung cancer. Each CDR3 is given with its conserved first and last residue.

v_call cdr3_aa
TRBV20-1 CSAKGQGVSEAFF
TRBV20-1 CSGTGVREAFF
TRBV20-1 CSAREGGEVGDTQYF
TRBV7-8 CASSPRDSTDTQYF
TRBV20-1 CSAPDRSNTGELFF
TRBV27 CASRWTGGTEAFF
TRBV6-5 CASSYTGISAGANVLTF
TRBV7-2 CASSARGWAFQYF
TRBV7-2 CASSSTSGFSTDTQYF
TRBV20-1 CSVSDRDGGYNEQFF
TRBV5-1 CASSSQGIRNTEAFF
TRBV7-2 CASSLGGFYNEQFF
TRBV11-2 CASSPRWGETQYF
TRBV13 CASRLGGTEAFF
TRBV5-1 CASSWGGLGDEQFF
TRBV5-4 CASSLVDVGELFF